This TCR beta chain is from a study of shared clonotypes between healthy human individuals. TCRdb's table, derived via immunoSEQ multiplex PCR, lists solely in-frame clones and lacks some. The sample lists approximately 2.5 million clones; approximately 93% were seen once. Germline values: CDR1 SGDLS, CDR2 YYNGEE. The V end was cut by 0 bases, the J end by 1 base, with 11 bases between. The CDR3 contains 16 residues. This TCR derives from a man aged 18-30 years in good health. Some clones in this sample may be carry-over from other donors' samples. J is TRBJ2-1 and V is TRBV9; D gene unclear. Sequencing was done on a sample of naive CD4+ T cells from PBMCs. Noted subset: CD45RA+ positively selected. The CDR3 nucleotides are TGTGCCAGCAGCGTAGGAGGTGATCCTTCCTACAATGAGCAGTTCTTC. Protein sequence: CASSVGGDPSYNEQFF.